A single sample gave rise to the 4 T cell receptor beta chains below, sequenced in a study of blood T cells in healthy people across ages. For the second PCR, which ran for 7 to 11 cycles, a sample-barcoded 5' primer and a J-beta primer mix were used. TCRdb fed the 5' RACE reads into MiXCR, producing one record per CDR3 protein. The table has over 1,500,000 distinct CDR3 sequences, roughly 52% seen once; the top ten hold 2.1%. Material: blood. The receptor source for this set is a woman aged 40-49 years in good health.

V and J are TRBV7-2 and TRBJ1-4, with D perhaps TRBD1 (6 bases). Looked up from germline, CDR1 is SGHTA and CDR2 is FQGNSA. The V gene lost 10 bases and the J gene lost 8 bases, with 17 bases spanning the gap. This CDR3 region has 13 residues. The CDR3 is CATTGGLQEKLFF. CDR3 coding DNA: TGTGCCACCACGGGGGGCCTCCAGGAAAAACTGTTTTTT.

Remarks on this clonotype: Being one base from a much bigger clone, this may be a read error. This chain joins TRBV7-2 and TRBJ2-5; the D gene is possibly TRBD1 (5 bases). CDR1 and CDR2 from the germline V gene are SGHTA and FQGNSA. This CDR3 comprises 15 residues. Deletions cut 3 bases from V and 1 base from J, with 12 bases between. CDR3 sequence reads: CASSFDSKFQETQYF. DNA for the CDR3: TGTGCCAGCAGCTTTGACAGTAAATTCCAAGAGACCCAGTACTTC.

CDR3: CASSLGGQGPEAFF. The CDR3 DNA reads TGTGCCAGCAGCTTAGGGGGACAGGGGCCTGAAGCTTTCTTT. The chain employs TRBV7-2 and TRBJ1-1; 10 positions agree with TRBD1. V was pared by 1 base and J by 6 bases, with 2 bases of the junction left unmatched. The germline V gene has CDR1 SGHTA and CDR2 FQGNSA. The CDR3 is 14 amino acids. The full variable domain, with the rest looked up from reference TRBV7-2 and TRBJ1-1, is GAGVSQSPSNKVTEKGKDVELRCDPISGHTALYWYRQSLGQGLEFLIYFQGNSAPDKSGLPSDRFSAERTGGSVSTLTIQRTQQEDSAVYLCASSLGGQGPEAFFGQGTRLTVV.

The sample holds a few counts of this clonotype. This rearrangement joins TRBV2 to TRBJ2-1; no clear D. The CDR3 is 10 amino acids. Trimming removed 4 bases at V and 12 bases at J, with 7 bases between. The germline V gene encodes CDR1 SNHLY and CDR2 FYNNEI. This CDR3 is CASSGTGQFF. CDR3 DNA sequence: TGTGCCAGCAGTGGGACCGGGCAGTTCTTC. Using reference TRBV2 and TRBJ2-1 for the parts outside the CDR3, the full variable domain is EPEVTQTPSHQVTQMGQEVILRCVPISNHLYFYWYRQILGQKVEFLVSFYNNEISEKSEIFDDQFSVERPDGSNFTLKIRSTKLEDSAMYFCASSGTGQFFGPGTRLTVL.